The 22 T cell receptor beta chains below come from one sample, sequenced in a study of T-cell reconstitution after alpha-beta-depleted transplantation in children (dated by TCRdb to the mid-2010s). The receptor library was made with PCR. TCRdb names Illumina HiSeq 2500 as the instrument used. TCR libraries were prepared with molecular barcoding, using unique molecular identifiers to normalize TCRbeta repertoire quantification. TCRdb trimmed the raw reads at Q25, called clones with MiXCR and kept productive beta chains. Each CDR3 protein gets just one entry, which takes the most common genes and DNA from the rows behind it. This sample gives about 980,000 distinct CDR3 sequences in total; roughly 29% of them show up just once. Over 25% of the sample is taken by the ten largest. In light of the paper, this sample's treatment or condition label describes: allogeneic hematopoietic cell transplantation with graft depleted of TCRalphabeta T cells and CD19 B cells.

The sample in question was PBMCs, mostly from graft donor cells, obtained 360 days after TCRalphabeta/CD19-depleted stem cell transplant. These receptors were obtained from a boy younger than two who had a stem cell transplant for SCID, so the T cells may come from the graft donor.

This clonotype was seen more than once but under ten times. The V call is TRBV5-1, the J call TRBJ2-3; D gene unclear. CDR1 is SGHRS and CDR2 is YFSETQ in the germline V gene. The CDR3 consists of 15 residues. Trimming removed 2 bases at V and 0 bases at J, with 10 bases between. The CDR3 region has the DNA TGCGCCAGCAGCTTATTTCCCGCTAGCACAGATACGCAGTATTTT. Its protein is CASSLFPASTDTQYF.

The chain employs TRBV7-3 and TRBJ2-6; D remains ambiguous. With 1 base removed from V and 2 bases from J, the gap between germline ends came to 15 bases. The germline V gene encodes CDR1 SGHTA and CDR2 FQGTGA. CDR3 length: 18 residues. CDR3 protein: CASSLMPQTYPGANVLTF. The DNA for the CDR3 is TGTGCCAGCAGCTTAATGCCCCAAACATACCCTGGGGCCAACGTCCTGACTTTC.

The V call is TRBV11-1, the J call TRBJ2-3, with 7 bases lining up with TRBD2. In germline, CDR1 is SGHAT, CDR2 FQDESV (reference sequence). V shed 2 bases, J shed 2 bases, and the junction held 13 bases outside the gene matches. The CDR3 sequence is 18 residues long. CDR3 sequence: CASSLLHGSSGSTDTQYF. CDR3 in DNA: TGTGCCAGCAGCTTACTGCATGGGTCTAGCGGATCCACAGATACGCAGTATTTT.

This clonotype was observed a few times. V gene TRBV12-3 or TRBV12-4 combines with J gene TRBJ2-2; the match to TRBD2 covers 7 bases. The CDR3 totals 14 residues. With 3 bases clipped from V and 7 bases from J, the junction kept 5 bases outside the gene matches. DNA for the CDR3: TGTGCCAGCAGTTTCGGGGGAGGGCTCGGGGAGCTGTTTTTT. It yields the protein CASSFGGGLGELFF.

In its sample, this clonotype was seen a few times. The chain uses TRBV20-1 and TRBJ1-4, with TRBD1 as a possible D gene (6 bases). The ends were cut back, 6 bases at V and 8 bases at J, with 16 bases in the middle. The V gene's germline CDR1 is DFQATT and CDR2 SNEGSKA (reference sequence). The length of the CDR3 is 13 residues. This chain's CDR3 is CSAPAQGKEKLFF. The CDR3 DNA reads as TGCAGTGCCCCAGCCCAGGGGAAGGAAAAACTGTTTTTT.

The table lists this clonotype with a few counts. The chain carries TRBV3-1 and TRBJ1-1; 8 bases align to TRBD1. CDR1 is LGHDT, CDR2 YNNKEL, per germline (reference sequence). Unmatched junction bases numbered 9, after V lost 1 base and J lost 5 bases. The CDR3 length is 16 residues. CDR3 protein: CASSQGTGIVWTEAFF. CDR3 in DNA: TGTGCCAGCAGCCAAGGGACAGGGATCGTTTGGACTGAAGCTTTCTTT.

The chain employs TRBV29-1 and TRBJ2-1; the D is unclear. The germline V gene has CDR1 SQVTM and CDR2 ANQGSEA. V lost 7 bases, J lost 1 base, and 11 bases lay in between. This CDR3 comprises 13 residues. The CDR3 spells CSGAKASYNEQFF. CDR3 DNA sequence: TGCAGCGGCGCTAAAGCATCCTACAATGAGCAGTTCTTC.

The chain has TRBV29-1 and TRBJ1-5; D gene unclear. The CDR3 is made up of 12 amino acids. CDR1 and CDR2 (germline): SQVTM, ANQGSEA. With 6 bases removed from V and 5 bases from J, the gap between germline ends came to 11 bases. CDR3 amino acids: CSVGSIDQPQHF. The CDR3 DNA reads TGCAGCGTAGGTAGTATTGATCAGCCCCAGCATTTT.

The genes are TRBV12-3 or TRBV12-4 and TRBJ2-1, with 8 nucleotides matching TRBD2. The CDR3 extends over 16 amino acids. V shed 8 bases and J 8 bases; nucleotides not matched to a gene: 17. The DNA for the CDR3 is TGTGCCAGCCTCGGGGTTAGGGCGGGGGGCCGCGATGAGCAGTTCTTC. It translates to CASLGVRAGGRDEQFF.

The genes are TRBV7-2 and TRBJ1-5, with D unresolved. CDR1 is SGHTA and CDR2 is FQGNSA in the germline V gene. This CDR3 has 13 residues. With 5 bases removed from V and 5 bases from J, the gap between germline ends came to 10 bases. CDR3 DNA: TGTGCCAGCAGCCGAGACGGTTATCAGCCCCAGCATTTT. Its translation is CASSRDGYQPQHF.

This clonotype was counted a few times. The chain carries TRBV5-1 and TRBJ2-1; 7 bases match TRBD2. Germline lookup yields CDR1 SGHRS and CDR2 YFSETQ. V was pared by 0 bases and J by 0 bases, with 3 bases of the junction left unmatched. The CDR3 is made up of 16 amino acids. CDR3 sequence: CASSLERGLSYNEQFF. In DNA, the CDR3 is TGCGCCAGCAGCTTGGAGCGGGGCCTCTCCTACAATGAGCAGTTCTTC.

This clonotype has only a few counts. This chain uses TRBV9 with TRBJ2-3; TRBD2 aligns across 9 bases. The CDR3 extends over 15 amino acids. CDR1 is SGDLS, CDR2 YYNGEE, per germline. The junction had 6 bases not matched to a gene; V was cut back by 1 base and J by 6 bases. This CDR3 reads CASSVWRGGRDTQYF. CDR3 nucleotides: TGTGCCAGCAGCGTATGGCGGGGGGGCCGGGATACGCAGTATTTT.

This clonotype was seen a handful of times. J is TRBJ1-1 and V is TRBV15; D is unclear. Looked up from germline, CDR1 is LNHNV and CDR2 is YYDKDF (reference sequence). The CDR3 consists of 12 residues. V was cut by 1 base and J by 9 bases, with 9 bases left in between. The CDR3 region has the DNA TGTGCCACCAGCAGAGTGCTAGGCCAAGCTTTCTTT. Residues: CATSRVLGQAFF. The full variable domain, with the rest looked up from reference TRBV15 and TRBJ1-1, is DAMVIQNPRYQVTQFGKPVTLSCSQTLNHNVMYWYQQKSSQAPKLLFHYYDKDFNNEADTPDNFQSRRPNTSFCFLDIRSPGLGDTAMYLCATSRVLGQAFFGQGTRLTVV.

This chain uses TRBV4-3 with TRBJ1-1; D remains unclear. V lost 0 bases and J 4 bases, leaving 9 bases between the germline ends. The length of the CDR3 is 14 residues. The germline CDR1 and CDR2 sequences are LGHNA and YSLEER. The DNA for the CDR3 is TGCGCCAGCAGCCAAGATAGGTTCGGCACTGAAGCTTTCTTT. The encoded protein is CASSQDRFGTEAFF.

The V and J genes are TRBV28 and TRBJ2-7; TRBD2 matches at 8 bases. J lost 2 bases, V lost 5 bases, and 5 bases had no gene match. The CDR3 extends over 14 amino acids. Germline V gives CDR1 MDHEN, CDR2 SYDVKM. For the CDR3, the DNA is TGTGCCAGCAGTCGGGCGGGGGGAGCCTACGAGCAGTACTTC. Amino acids: CASSRAGGAYEQYF.

In this sample, this clonotype turned up a few times. This chain links TRBV5-1 with TRBJ2-2; possibly TRBD1 for D (6 bases). The CDR3 spans 15 residues. Trimming cost V 6 bases and J 4 bases, with 16 bases left between them. Germline loops: CDR1 SGHRS, CDR2 YFSETQ. The DNA for the CDR3 is TGCGCCAGCACTCCAGGGGCAGGGATCACCGGGGAGCTGTTTTTT. The encoded protein is CASTPGAGITGELFF.

This sequence joins TRBV7-8 and TRBJ2-1; 7 positions match TRBD1. CDR1 and CDR2 from the germline V gene are SGHVS and FQNEAQ. Germline trimming cut 5 bases from V and 4 bases from J; bases unmatched to any gene: 5. This CDR3 has 14 residues. The CDR3 region is CASSRRTGYNEQFF. CDR3 DNA sequence: TGTGCCAGCAGCCGAAGGACAGGTTACAATGAGCAGTTCTTC.

The CDR3 DNA reads TGTGCCAGCAGTTTAGGAACCCTCACTAACACTGAAGCTTTCTTT. Its protein is CASSLGTLTNTEAFF. The chain combines TRBV12-3 or TRBV12-4 with TRBJ1-1, with unresolved D. Between the trimmed V and J ends, which lost 1 base and 2 bases, there was a span of 11 bases. The CDR3 extends over 15 amino acids.

The rearrangement links TRBV9 to TRBJ2-3, with TRBD2 identical over 7 bases. Germline CDR1 SGDLS, CDR2 YYNGEE. Trimming removed 0 bases from V and 3 bases from J; junction bases left unmatched: 10. The CDR3 contains 17 residues. The CDR3 loop is CASSVGLGGVVTDTQYF. Here the CDR3 DNA reads TGTGCCAGCAGCGTAGGCCTGGGGGGGGTGGTAACAGATACGCAGTATTTT.

The table lists this clonotype with a few counts. The chain recombines TRBV18 with TRBJ2-1; D unresolved. Germline CDR1 reads KGHSH; CDR2 reads LQKENI. V was clipped by 2 bases and J by 2 bases, with 16 bases between them. The CDR3 runs 17 residues. CDR3 sequence: CASSPFRTLSTYNEQFF. CDR3 nucleotide sequence: TGTGCCAGCTCACCATTTCGCACTTTATCGACCTACAATGAGCAGTTCTTC.

The chain combines TRBV5-8 with TRBJ2-3; 8 bases line up with TRBD2. CDR3 size: 17 residues. V lost 1 base to trimming and J lost 3 bases; unmatched junction nucleotides: 10. Germline V gene lookup returns CDR1 SGHTS and CDR2 YDEGEE. The CDR3 is CASSLTTSVGRTDTQYF. The CDR3 nucleotides read TGTGCCAGCAGCTTGACGACTAGCGTGGGTAGAACAGATACGCAGTATTTT.

As regards this clonotype: This may come from a read error, since a much larger clone is one base off. This chain links TRBV12-3 or TRBV12-4 with TRBJ1-1; D remains ambiguous. Trimming took off 2 bases at V and 1 base at J, with 8 bases between the two ends. This CDR3 has 14 amino acids. As DNA, the CDR3 is TGTGCCAGCAGTTTACCGCCAGGGAACACTGAAGCTTTCTTT. Protein sequence: CASSLPPGNTEAFF.